The rows below give T cell receptor beta chains drawn from one sample of a study of blood T cell repertoires in COVID-19. Sequencing was performed with immunoSEQ multiplex PCR; in TCRdb, only in-frame clones are kept and a portion is missing. The table has about 39,000 clones, about nine tenths seen once. The sample taken for sequencing was peripheral blood. These TCRs come from a man between 60 and 70 years old with acute or convalescent COVID-19. CDR3s include the opening cysteine and the closing phenylalanine or tryptophan. D genes are given only for firm matches. Size is stated for part of the rows, as once, few or many counts, or as a class when the clone is expanded.

cdr3_aa: CASSIPGQGTQPQHF; cdr3_nt: TGTGCCAGTAGTATCCCGGGACAGGGGACTCAGCCCCAGCATTTT; j_call: TRBJ1-5; clone_size: few; d_call: TRBD1; v_call: TRBV19
cdr3_aa: CASRTGNTEAFF; cdr3_nt: TGTGCCAGTAGGACAGGGAACACTGAAGCTTTCTTT; j_call: TRBJ1-1; clone_size: NA; d_call: NA; v_call: TRBV19
cdr3_aa: CASLQGSGANVLTF; cdr3_nt: TGTGCCAGTTTACAGGGATCAGGGGCCAACGTCCTGACTTTC; j_call: TRBJ2-6; clone_size: NA; d_call: NA; v_call: TRBV28
cdr3_aa: CASSESGGSTEAFF; cdr3_nt: TGCGCCAGCAGTGAGTCGGGGGGATCCACTGAAGCTTTCTTT; j_call: TRBJ1-1; clone_size: NA; d_call: NA; v_call: TRBV10-1
cdr3_aa: CASSQDITGFDQPQHF; cdr3_nt: TGCGCCAGCAGCCAAGATATTACAGGGTTCGATCAGCCCCAGCATTTT; j_call: TRBJ1-5; clone_size: NA; d_call: NA; v_call: TRBV4-3
cdr3_aa: CATEGEISSYNEQFF; cdr3_nt: TGTGCCACCGAAGGGGAAATTAGCTCCTACAATGAGCAGTTCTTC; j_call: TRBJ2-1; clone_size: NA; d_call: NA; v_call: TRBV6-6
cdr3_aa: CSVPHPARNYGYTF; cdr3_nt: TGCAGCGTTCCCCACCCCGCCAGGAACTATGGCTACACCTTC; j_call: TRBJ1-2; clone_size: NA; d_call: NA; v_call: TRBV29-1
cdr3_aa: CASSLFRQGPYEQYF; cdr3_nt: TGTGCCAGCAGCTTGTTCCGACAGGGCCCCTACGAGCAGTACTTC; j_call: TRBJ2-7; clone_size: NA; d_call: TRBD1; v_call: TRBV5-4
cdr3_aa: CAWSVDRGEKLFF; cdr3_nt: TGTGCCTGGAGTGTAGATCGTGGCGAAAAACTGTTTTTT; j_call: TRBJ1-4; clone_size: NA; d_call: NA; v_call: TRBV30
cdr3_aa: CASSSLGQTKNIQYF; cdr3_nt: TGCGCCAGCAGTTCCCTGGGCCAGACCAAAAACATTCAGTACTTC; j_call: TRBJ2-4; clone_size: NA; d_call: NA; v_call: TRBV5-1
cdr3_aa: CASSPPTGGNEKLFF; cdr3_nt: TGTGCCAGCTCACCACCGACAGGGGGCAACGAAAAACTGTTTTTT; j_call: TRBJ1-4; clone_size: NA; d_call: TRBD1; v_call: TRBV18
cdr3_aa: CASGTKGGVMNTEAFF; cdr3_nt: TGTGCCAGCGGCACCAAGGGGGGGGTTATGAACACTGAAGCTTTCTTT; j_call: TRBJ1-1; clone_size: NA; d_call: NA; v_call: TRBV3-1/TRBV3-2
cdr3_aa: CASTLDRGKNIQYF; cdr3_nt: TGTGCCAGCACCCTTGACAGGGGGAAAAACATTCAGTACTTC; j_call: TRBJ2-4; clone_size: NA; d_call: TRBD1; v_call: TRBV11-2
cdr3_aa: CASSRGTNTEAFF; cdr3_nt: TGTGCCAGCTCCCGGGGGACGAACACTGAAGCTTTCTTT; j_call: TRBJ1-1; clone_size: NA; d_call: NA; v_call: TRBV18
cdr3_aa: CASVTSTKYEQYF; cdr3_nt: TGTGCCAGTGTGACTAGCACTAAATACGAGCAGTACTTC; j_call: TRBJ2-7; clone_size: NA; d_call: TRBD2; v_call: TRBV28
cdr3_aa: CASSRWAQETQYF; cdr3_nt: TGTGCCAGCAGCCGCTGGGCTCAAGAGACCCAGTACTTC; j_call: TRBJ2-5; clone_size: NA; d_call: NA; v_call: TRBV14
cdr3_aa: CASTIAGILGQPQHF; cdr3_nt: TGTGCCAGTACCATAGCGGGGATTTTAGGCCAGCCCCAGCATTTT; j_call: TRBJ1-5; clone_size: few; d_call: NA; v_call: TRBV19
cdr3_aa: CASSLDGLNINEQFF; cdr3_nt: TGTGCCAGCAGTCTGGACGGACTAAACATTAATGAGCAGTTCTTC; j_call: TRBJ2-1; clone_size: NA; d_call: NA; v_call: TRBV27
cdr3_aa: CASSITRGVGETQYF; cdr3_nt: TGTGCCAGTAGTATAACCCGGGGGGTAGGGGAGACCCAGTACTTC; j_call: TRBJ2-5; clone_size: NA; d_call: TRBD2; v_call: TRBV19
cdr3_aa: CASSSGNYNEQFF; cdr3_nt: TGTGCCAGTAGTAGCGGAAACTACAATGAGCAGTTCTTC; j_call: TRBJ2-1; clone_size: NA; d_call: NA; v_call: TRBV19
cdr3_aa: CASSQDGLAGDFRHTQYF; cdr3_nt: TGTGCCAGCAGCCAAGATGGTCTAGCGGGAGATTTTAGGCATACGCAGTATTTT; j_call: TRBJ2-3; clone_size: once; d_call: TRBD2; v_call: TRBV3-1/TRBV3-2
cdr3_aa: CASSIERSSYNEQFF; cdr3_nt: TGTGCCAGCAGCATAGAGCGGAGCTCCTACAATGAGCAGTTCTTC; j_call: TRBJ2-1; clone_size: NA; d_call: NA; v_call: TRBV5-4
cdr3_aa: CASSDRGLSYGYTF; cdr3_nt: TGTGCCAGCTCAGACAGGGGGCTCTCCTATGGCTACACCTTC; j_call: TRBJ1-2; clone_size: medium-sized; d_call: TRBD1; v_call: TRBV18
cdr3_aa: CASSPRLQETQYF; cdr3_nt: TGTGCCAGCTCACCACGGCTCCAAGAGACCCAGTACTTC; j_call: TRBJ2-5; clone_size: NA; d_call: NA; v_call: TRBV18
cdr3_aa: CASSSDRANTGELFF; cdr3_nt: TGCGCCAGCAGCTCAGACAGGGCGAACACCGGGGAGCTGTTTTTT; j_call: TRBJ2-2; clone_size: NA; d_call: TRBD1; v_call: TRBV5-1
cdr3_aa: CASSRRDRGFEKLFF; cdr3_nt: TGTGCCAGCAGCCGCCGGGACAGGGGCTTTGAAAAACTGTTTTTT; j_call: TRBJ1-4; clone_size: NA; d_call: TRBD1; v_call: TRBV13
cdr3_aa: CASSPMAGQETQYF; cdr3_nt: TGTGCCAGCTCACCAATGGCAGGGCAAGAGACCCAGTACTTC; j_call: TRBJ2-5; clone_size: NA; d_call: NA; v_call: TRBV18
cdr3_aa: CASSLEPPRTTGGHWDEQFF; cdr3_nt: TGTGCCAGCAGCTTAGAACCCCCAAGAACGACAGGGGGCCATTGGGATGAGCAGTTCTTC; j_call: TRBJ2-1; clone_size: NA; d_call: TRBD1; v_call: TRBV7-6
cdr3_aa: CASSQSRAGNTIYF; cdr3_nt: TGTGCCAGCAGCCAAAGCAGGGCTGGAAACACCATATATTTT; j_call: TRBJ1-3; clone_size: NA; d_call: NA; v_call: TRBV3-1/TRBV3-2
cdr3_aa: CASSFPEGAEHF; cdr3_nt: TGTGCCAGCAGCTTCCCCGAGGGGGCGGAGCATTTT; j_call: TRBJ1-5; clone_size: NA; d_call: TRBD1; v_call: TRBV5-4
cdr3_aa: CASSQGGNTGELFF; cdr3_nt: TGTGCCAGCAGCCAGGGGGGGAACACCGGGGAGCTGTTTTTT; j_call: TRBJ2-2; clone_size: NA; d_call: NA; v_call: TRBV2
cdr3_aa: CASSPGTAGNTIYF; cdr3_nt: TGTGCCAGCAGCCCGGGGACAGCTGGAAACACCATATATTTT; j_call: TRBJ1-3; clone_size: NA; d_call: TRBD1; v_call: TRBV5-4
cdr3_aa: CAISESRSGNTIYF; cdr3_nt: TGTGCCATCAGTGAGTCGAGGTCTGGAAACACCATATATTTT; j_call: TRBJ1-3; clone_size: NA; d_call: NA; v_call: TRBV10-3
cdr3_aa: CAIWTGDSYGYTF; cdr3_nt: TGTGCCATCTGGACAGGAGATAGCTATGGCTACACCTTC; j_call: TRBJ1-2; clone_size: few; d_call: TRBD1; v_call: TRBV10-3
cdr3_aa: CASSPDRHGYTF; cdr3_nt: TGTGCCAGCAGTCCTGACAGGCATGGCTACACCTTC; j_call: TRBJ1-2; clone_size: once; d_call: NA; v_call: TRBV27
cdr3_aa: CASSSGSTQETQYF; cdr3_nt: TGCGCCAGCAGCTCGGGATCAACACAAGAGACCCAGTACTTC; j_call: TRBJ2-5; clone_size: NA; d_call: NA; v_call: TRBV5-1
cdr3_aa: CASSLASSGPDEQFF; cdr3_nt: TGCGCCAGCAGCTTGGCGTCTAGCGGGCCGGATGAGCAGTTCTTC; j_call: TRBJ2-1; clone_size: NA; d_call: TRBD2; v_call: TRBV5-1
cdr3_aa: CASSQDKTGVWETQYF; cdr3_nt: TGTGCCAGCAGCCAAGATAAGACGGGAGTGTGGGAGACCCAGTACTTC; j_call: TRBJ2-5; clone_size: NA; d_call: NA; v_call: TRBV14
cdr3_aa: CASRPTGNPGANVLTF; cdr3_nt: TGCGCCAGCAGACCTACAGGGAACCCTGGGGCCAACGTCCTGACTTTC; j_call: TRBJ2-6; clone_size: NA; d_call: NA; v_call: TRBV5-1
cdr3_aa: CASSFDGTQKAFF; cdr3_nt: TGTGCCAGCAGTTTCGACGGGACTCAGAAAGCTTTCTTT; j_call: TRBJ1-1; clone_size: NA; d_call: NA; v_call: TRBV2
cdr3_aa: CASSLEETSGRGNTQYF; cdr3_nt: TGTGCCAGCAGCTTGGAAGAGACTAGCGGGAGGGGAAATACGCAGTATTTT; j_call: TRBJ2-3; clone_size: NA; d_call: TRBD2; v_call: TRBV7-8
cdr3_aa: CASSQEGQRDIQYF; cdr3_nt: TGCGCCAGCAGCCAAGAAGGCCAGAGGGACATTCAGTACTTC; j_call: TRBJ2-4; clone_size: NA; d_call: NA; v_call: TRBV4-3
cdr3_aa: CASSPRRELSWETQYF; cdr3_nt: TGTGCCAGCAGCCCCCGGCGGGAACTCTCGTGGGAGACCCAGTACTTC; j_call: TRBJ2-5; clone_size: NA; d_call: NA; v_call: TRBV11-1
cdr3_aa: CASSQFTGRETQYF; cdr3_nt: TGTGCCAGCAGCCAATTCACAGGGCGGGAGACCCAGTACTTC; j_call: TRBJ2-5; clone_size: NA; d_call: NA; v_call: TRBV3-1/TRBV3-2
cdr3_aa: CASLSLSGSSYNEQFF; cdr3_nt: TGTGCCAGCCTTTCCCTCAGCGGCAGCTCCTACAATGAGCAGTTCTTC; j_call: TRBJ2-1; clone_size: NA; d_call: NA; v_call: TRBV27
cdr3_aa: CATSRDRANQPQHF; cdr3_nt: TGTGCCACCAGCAGAGACAGGGCCAATCAGCCCCAGCATTTT; j_call: TRBJ1-5; clone_size: NA; d_call: NA; v_call: TRBV15
cdr3_aa: CASSDGLGQWDTQYF; cdr3_nt: TGCGCCAGCAGTGATGGTTTGGGGCAATGGGATACGCAGTATTTT; j_call: TRBJ2-3; clone_size: NA; d_call: NA; v_call: TRBV10-1
cdr3_aa: CASSTRGIAGELFF; cdr3_nt: TGTGCCAGCAGCACGAGGGGGATTGCCGGGGAGCTGTTTTTT; j_call: TRBJ2-2; clone_size: NA; d_call: NA; v_call: TRBV3-1/TRBV3-2